This TCR beta chain was documented in a study of blood T cell repertoires in COVID-19. About the study: From the United States, Italy and Spain came samples of acute and convalescent COVID-19.

Only in-frame clones appear in the TCRdb table, and some are missing; sequencing was by immunoSEQ multiplex PCR. In the table there are 35,000 to 40,000 clones, around four fifths of which are singletons. In germline, CDR1 is LGHDT, CDR2 YNNKEL (reference sequence). The V and J ends lost 7 bases and 4 bases, in that order; junction bases with no gene match: 10. This CDR3 has 15 residues. This clonotype was sampled from a man in his fifties with active or convalescent COVID-19. This sequence joins TRBV3-1 (or the pseudogene TRBV3-2) and TRBJ2-1; 7 nucleotides match TRBD2. What was sequenced was peripheral blood. This CDR3 is CASNTPGGIYNEQFF. In DNA form, the CDR3 reads TGTGCCAGCAACACCCCCGGGGGGATTTACAATGAGCAGTTCTTC.